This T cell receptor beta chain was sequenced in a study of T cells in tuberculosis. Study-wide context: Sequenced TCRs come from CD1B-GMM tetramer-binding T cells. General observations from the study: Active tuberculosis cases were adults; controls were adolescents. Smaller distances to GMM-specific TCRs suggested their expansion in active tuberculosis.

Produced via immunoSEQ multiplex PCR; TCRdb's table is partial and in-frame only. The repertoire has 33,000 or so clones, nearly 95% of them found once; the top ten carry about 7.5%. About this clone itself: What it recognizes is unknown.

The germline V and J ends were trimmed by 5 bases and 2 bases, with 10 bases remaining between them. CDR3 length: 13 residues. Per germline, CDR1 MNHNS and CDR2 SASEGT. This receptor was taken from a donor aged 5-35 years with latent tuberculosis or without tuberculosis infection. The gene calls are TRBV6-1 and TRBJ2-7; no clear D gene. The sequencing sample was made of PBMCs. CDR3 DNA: TGTGCCAGCAGTCTGACATCCACCTACGAGCAGTACTTC. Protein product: CASSLTSTYEQYF.